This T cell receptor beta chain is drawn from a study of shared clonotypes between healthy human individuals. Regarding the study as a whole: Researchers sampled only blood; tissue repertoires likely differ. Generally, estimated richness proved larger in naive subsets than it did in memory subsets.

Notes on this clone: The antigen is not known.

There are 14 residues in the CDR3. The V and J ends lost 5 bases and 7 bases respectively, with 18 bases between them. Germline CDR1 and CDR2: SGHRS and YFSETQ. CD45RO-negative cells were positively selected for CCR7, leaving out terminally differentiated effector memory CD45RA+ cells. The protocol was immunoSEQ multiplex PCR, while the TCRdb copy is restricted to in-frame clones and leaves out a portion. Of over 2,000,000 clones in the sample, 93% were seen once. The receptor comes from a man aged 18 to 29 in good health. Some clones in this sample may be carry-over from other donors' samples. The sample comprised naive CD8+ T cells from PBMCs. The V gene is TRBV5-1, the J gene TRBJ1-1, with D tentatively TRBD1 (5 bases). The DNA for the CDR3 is TGCGCCAGCAGTTATGCCCCGGGGCGAGATGAAGCTTTCTTT. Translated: CASSYAPGRDEAFF.